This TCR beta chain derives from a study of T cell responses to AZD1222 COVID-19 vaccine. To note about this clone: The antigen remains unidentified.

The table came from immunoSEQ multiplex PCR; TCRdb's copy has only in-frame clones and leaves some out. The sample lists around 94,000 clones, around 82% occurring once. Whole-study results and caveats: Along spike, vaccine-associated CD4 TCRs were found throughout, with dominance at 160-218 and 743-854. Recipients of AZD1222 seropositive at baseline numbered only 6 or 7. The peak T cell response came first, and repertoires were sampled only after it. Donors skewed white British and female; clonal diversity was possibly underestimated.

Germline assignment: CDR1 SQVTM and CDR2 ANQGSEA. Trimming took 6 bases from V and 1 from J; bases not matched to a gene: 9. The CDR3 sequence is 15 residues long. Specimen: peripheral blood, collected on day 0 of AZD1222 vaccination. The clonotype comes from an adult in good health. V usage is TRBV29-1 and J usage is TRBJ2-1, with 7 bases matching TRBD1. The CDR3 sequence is CSVTLQGWSYNEQFF. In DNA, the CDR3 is TGCAGCGTCACCCTACAGGGGTGGTCCTACAATGAGCAGTTCTTC.